These 18 T cell receptor beta chains were all obtained from the same sample, sequenced in a study of cytomegalovirus exposure and HLA in healthy donors. Amplification used 60 Vbeta primers and 13 Jbeta primers. Assay used: immunoSEQ multiplex PCR; TCRdb lists only in-frame clones, some missing. The table includes more than 75,000 clones, 70% to 85% detected once. The sample taken for sequencing was PBMCs. The source is a man in his forties in good health and CMV-seropositive.

This sequence joins TRBV7-9 and TRBJ2-2; 8 bases are shared with TRBD2. With V trimmed by 8 bases and J by 3 bases, 11 bases remained unmatched. CDR1 is SEHNR and CDR2 is FQNEAQ in the germline V gene (reference sequence). The CDR3 contains 16 residues. CDR3: CASSVKGLGDTGELFF. The CDR3 region has the DNA TGTGCCAGCTCTGTTAAGGGACTAGGTGACACCGGGGAGCTGTTTTTT.

The chain is built from TRBV7-3 and TRBJ2-2; weak D call: TRBD2 (6 bases). The CDR3 is 15 residues long. Trimming pared 3 bases from V and 2 bases from J, leaving 10 bases between. Germline V lookup: CDR1 SGHTA, CDR2 FQGTGA. CDR3 nucleotide sequence: TGTGCCAGCAGCTTGGGGCGGGATAACACCGGGGAGCTGTTTTTT. It specifies CASSLGRDNTGELFF.

The DNA of the CDR3 is TGTGCCAGCACCATCGGACAGGGTGTTTTTGCTGAAGCTTTCTTT. This encodes CASTIGQGVFAEAFF. The V gene is TRBV6-1, the J gene TRBJ1-1; TRBD1 agrees at 8 bases. The V segment lost 7 bases and the J segment 6 bases; nucleotides outside the gene matches: 13. Germline V gene lookup returns CDR1 MNHNS and CDR2 SASEGT. The CDR3 covers 15 residues.

This chain uses TRBV30 with TRBJ2-1; tentatively, D is TRBD2 (6 bases). The CDR3 consists of 13 residues. Trimming took 4 bases from V and 8 from J, leaving 15 bases between them. Germline V gene lookup returns CDR1 GTSNPN and CDR2 SVGIG (reference sequence). Here the CDR3 DNA reads TGTGCCTGGAACCTCCGGGAGTCCCATGAGCAGTTCTTC. This codes for CAWNLRESHEQFF.

This rearrangement joins TRBV27 to TRBJ2-5; D is unresolved. The germline V gene has CDR1 MNHEY and CDR2 SMNVEV (reference sequence). V was trimmed by 6 bases and J by 5 bases, leaving 13 bases between them. CDR3 size: 13 residues. The CDR3 loop is CASSLRLWETQYF. Written as DNA, the CDR3 is TGTGCCAGCAGCCTACGTCTATGGGAGACCCAGTACTTC.

Here the CDR3 DNA reads TGTGCCATCGCAGTGTCAGATACGCAGTATTTT. This codes for CAIAVSDTQYF. The chain employs TRBV10-3 and TRBJ2-3; no definite D call. Germline V gene lookup returns CDR1 ENHRY and CDR2 SYGVKD. V was trimmed by 8 bases and J by 4 bases, leaving 7 bases between them. This CDR3 is built from 11 residues.

The chain joins TRBV4-1 to TRBJ2-3, with TRBD2 matching 11 bases. CDR1 is MGHRA and CDR2 is YSYEKL in the germline V gene. This CDR3 spans 16 amino acids. V lost 1 base and J lost 4; bases outside the gene matches: 4. The CDR3 loop is CASSQAGTSGSDTQYF. CDR3 sequence (DNA): TGCGCCAGCAGCCAAGCCGGGACTAGCGGTTCAGATACGCAGTATTTT.

The CDR3 region is CASTSGYEQYF. As DNA, the CDR3 is TGTGCCAGTACTTCAGGGTACGAGCAGTACTTC. The V call is TRBV19, the J call TRBJ2-7; TRBD1 is a possible D gene (5 bases). Germline-derived CDR1 and CDR2 are LNHDA and SQIVND (reference sequence). The CDR3 is 11 residues long. V lost 7 bases and J lost 4, with 8 bases in between.

CDR3 nucleotide sequence: TGCGCCAGCAGCCCAACCTGGACAGGTGTAAATGAAAAACTGTTTTTT. Translation: CASSPTWTGVNEKLFF. This chain uses TRBV5-1 with TRBJ1-4, with 7 bases aligning to TRBD1. The CDR3 consists of 16 residues. V lost 4 bases and J lost 5; bases outside the gene matches: 11. Germline CDR1 and CDR2: SGHRS and YFSETQ.

The chain carries TRBV30 and TRBJ2-5; weak D call: TRBD1 (6 bases). The DNA end lines up better with TRBJ2-7; the J call may be wrong. CDR1 and CDR2 (germline): GTSNPN, SVGIG (reference sequence). The CDR3 consists of 11 residues. The CDR3 is CAWTEGDEQYF. CDR3 nucleotide sequence: TGTGCCTGGACCGAGGGGGACGAGCAGTACTTC.

CDR3: CAWSRTSGGAYIQYF. The CDR3 nucleotides are TGTGCCTGGAGCCGGACTAGCGGGGGGGCGTACATTCAGTACTTC. The chain couples TRBV30 to TRBJ2-4; 15 nucleotides line up with TRBD2. Trimming at V came to 3 bases and at J to 8 bases, leaving 5 bases not matched to a gene. Per the germline V gene, CDR1 is GTSNPN and CDR2 is SVGIG (reference sequence). This CDR3 has 15 amino acids.

This chain connects TRBV30 to TRBJ1-5, with 8 bases lining up with TRBD1. Germline V lookup: CDR1 GTSNPN, CDR2 SVGIG (reference sequence). The CDR3 is 13 residues long. V dropped 5 bases and J dropped 2; count of bases not matched to a gene: 2. The DNA for the CDR3 is TGTGCCTGGGCAGGGGGCGGCAATCAGCCCCAGCATTTT. Protein product: CAWAGGGNQPQHF.

The chain links TRBV4-1 to TRBJ2-7; TRBD2 might be the D (7 bases). V was shortened by 2 bases and J by 0 bases, with 17 bases between the two germline ends. Germline-derived CDR1 and CDR2 are MGHRA and YSYEKL. The CDR3 has 17 amino acids. The CDR3 spells CASSQTVGGRSSYEQYF. The CDR3 DNA is TGCGCCAGCAGCCAAACGGTGGGGGGGCGAAGCTCCTACGAGCAGTACTTC.

By proportion, this clone is medium-sized. The rearrangement joins TRBV28 to TRBJ1-5; TRBD1 is a possible D gene (5 bases). CDR1 and CDR2 from the germline V gene are MDHEN and SYDVKM. Trimming stripped 6 bases from V and 0 bases from J, with 18 bases between. This CDR3 is built from 17 residues. The CDR3 is CASSHQNRKYSNQPQHF. CDR3 nucleotide sequence: TGTGCCAGCAGCCACCAAAACAGGAAATATAGCAATCAGCCCCAGCATTTT.

The rearrangement joins TRBV5-4 to TRBJ1-2; D is possibly TRBD1 (6 bases). This CDR3 has 13 amino acids. V lost 1 base and J lost 6, with 10 bases in between. CDR1 is SGHNT, CDR2 YYREEE, per germline (reference sequence). In nucleotides, the CDR3 is TGTGCCAGCAGCTTGAACAGGGAAGATGGCTACACCTTC. As protein: CASSLNREDGYTF.

This clone was detected a few times. V and J are TRBV5-1 and TRBJ1-1; no definite D call. The CDR3 runs to 13 residues. Germline V gives CDR1 SGHRS, CDR2 YFSETQ. V shed 3 bases and J shed 3 bases, with 9 bases lying between them. Written as DNA, the CDR3 is TGCGCCAGCAGCTCCGGGTGGGACACTGAAGCTTTCTTT. The encoded protein is CASSSGWDTEAFF. Complete variable domain (other parts from reference TRBV5-1 and TRBJ1-1): KAGVTQTPRYLIKTRGQQVTLSCSPISGHRSVSWYQQTPGQGLQFLFEYFSETQRNKGNFPGRFSGRQFSNSRSEMNVSTLELGDSALYLCASSSGWDTEAFFGQGTRLTVV.

The sample holds a few counts of this clone. The V and J genes are TRBV4-2 and TRBJ1-2; 8 positions agree with TRBD1. Losses at the gene ends were 4 bases for V and 7 bases for J; bases not matched to a gene: 8. Germline V gene lookup returns CDR1 LGHNA and CDR2 YNFKEQ. CDR3 length: 14 amino acids. The CDR3 nucleotides read TGTGCCAGCAGCCGGGATGGACAGGGTCGTGGCTACACCTTC. Amino acid sequence: CASSRDGQGRGYTF.

This clone appeared once. The rearrangement links TRBV15 to TRBJ2-1, with D perhaps matching TRBD1 (5 bases). CDR1 is LNHNV and CDR2 is YYDKDF in the germline V gene (reference sequence). The V and J ends lost 0 bases and 0 bases respectively, with 6 bases between them. The CDR3 is 15 residues long. The CDR3 nucleotides are TGTGCCACCAGCAGAGACCAGGGCTCCTACAATGAGCAGTTCTTC. This gives the protein CATSRDQGSYNEQFF.